This T cell receptor (beta chain) appears in the sequencing data of a study of cytotoxic CD8 clonotypes in ibrutinib-treated CLL. About the research overall: Investigators reported some 25 partial and 2 complete responses; after median around 68 months, roughly 15 patients remained remitted and 12 progressed.

Germline-derived CDR1 and CDR2 are SNHLY and FYNNEI. Trimming cost V 3 bases and J 0 bases; bases outside gene matches: 4. The CDR3 spans 16 residues. TCRdb's copy holds only in-frame clones and misses some; the assay was immunoSEQ multiplex PCR. The top ten clones hold about 26% of a sample with approximately 100,000 clones, about 74% of them seen once. This receptor was obtained from a human donor with chronic lymphocytic leukemia. The input for sequencing was PBMCs, taken after 24 months of ibrutinib treatment. The chain joins TRBV2 to TRBJ2-3; 9 nucleotides line up with TRBD2. For the CDR3, the DNA is TGTGCCAGCAGTGATGCCCTAGCGGGAAGCACAGATACGCAGTATTTT. Translating gives CASSDALAGSTDTQYF.